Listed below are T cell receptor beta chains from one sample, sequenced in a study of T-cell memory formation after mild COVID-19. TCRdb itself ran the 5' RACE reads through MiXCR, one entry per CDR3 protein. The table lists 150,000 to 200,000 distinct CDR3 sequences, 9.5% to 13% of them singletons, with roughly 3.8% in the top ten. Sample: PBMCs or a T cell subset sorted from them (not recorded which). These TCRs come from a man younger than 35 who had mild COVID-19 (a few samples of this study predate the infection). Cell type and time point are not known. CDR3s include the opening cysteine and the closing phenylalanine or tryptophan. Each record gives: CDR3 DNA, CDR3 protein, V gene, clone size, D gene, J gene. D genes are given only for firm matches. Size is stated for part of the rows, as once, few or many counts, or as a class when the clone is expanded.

DNA: TGTGCCAGCAGCCTTGGGGGTCCAGACAATGAGCAGTTCTTC; CDR3: CASSLGGPDNEQFF; V: TRBV5-4; size: -; D: -; J: TRBJ2-1
DNA: TGCGCCAGCAGCTTGGCCGACAGGGAAGATACGCAGTATTTT; CDR3: CASSLADREDTQYF; V: TRBV5-1; size: -; D: TRBD1; J: TRBJ2-3
DNA: TGTGCCAGCAGCTTAGTCGAGGGAACTGAAGCTTTCTTT; CDR3: CASSLVEGTEAFF; V: TRBV7-2; size: -; D: -; J: TRBJ1-1
DNA: TGCGCCAGCAGCTCAGGATTTACGGGGATCCATGAGCAGTTCTTC; CDR3: CASSSGFTGIHEQFF; V: TRBV5-1; size: -; D: -; J: TRBJ2-1
DNA: TGCAGTGCAGTAGCCCGACAGGGGAGGTCTGGCTACACCTTC; CDR3: CSAVARQGRSGYTF; V: TRBV20-1; size: -; D: TRBD1; J: TRBJ1-2
DNA: TGTGCCAGCAGTTTACAGTACGGGGGCAGGGAGCTGTTTTTT; CDR3: CASSLQYGGRELFF; V: TRBV27; size: few; D: -; J: TRBJ2-2
DNA: TGTGCCAGCAGTTACGGGACTAGCGGGTACACAGATACGCAGTATTTT; CDR3: CASSYGTSGYTDTQYF; V: TRBV6-5; size: many; D: TRBD2; J: TRBJ2-3
DNA: TGTGCCAGCAGTTTAAATGGGAATGAGCAGTTCTTC; CDR3: CASSLNGNEQFF; V: TRBV12-3/TRBV12-4; size: -; D: -; J: TRBJ2-1
DNA: TGTGCCAGCAGCTTGTGGGTTATCGCTGAAGCTTTCTTT; CDR3: CASSLWVIAEAFF; V: TRBV11-2; size: -; D: -; J: TRBJ1-1
DNA: TGTGCCAGCAGTCCAAGCAGGGACCACACTGAAGCTTTCTTT; CDR3: CASSPSRDHTEAFF; V: TRBV7-2; size: -; D: -; J: TRBJ1-1
DNA: TGTGCCAGCAGCTCTTGGACTAAGAGGAATGAGCAGTTCTTC; CDR3: CASSSWTKRNEQFF; V: TRBV5-5; size: -; D: -; J: TRBJ2-1
DNA: TGTGCCAGCAGCCAAGCTGGGACTAGCGGGGGGGCGGCCAAAAACATTCAGTACTTC; CDR3: CASSQAGTSGGAAKNIQYF; V: TRBV3-1; size: -; D: TRBD2; J: TRBJ2-4
DNA: TGCGCCAGCAGTGCGAGGGTAGAGAACACTGAAGCTTTCTTT; CDR3: CASSARVENTEAFF; V: TRBV5-1; size: -; D: -; J: TRBJ1-1
DNA: TGTGCCAGCAGTTACTCGGATTCCGGGGATCCTACGACCCAGTACTTC; CDR3: CASSYSDSGDPTTQYF; V: TRBV6-2/TRBV6-3; size: many; D: -; J: TRBJ2-5
DNA: TGTGCCAGCAGCCAGAGGGGGGCTGGGGCCAACGTCCTGACTTTC; CDR3: CASSQRGAGANVLTF; V: TRBV12-3/TRBV12-4; size: -; D: -; J: TRBJ2-6
DNA: TGCGCCAGCAGCCACCCTGGGAGGCAGGGGCCAGATACGCAGTATTTT; CDR3: CASSHPGRQGPDTQYF; V: TRBV4-1; size: few; D: -; J: TRBJ2-3
DNA: TGCAGCGTGGAGACAGGCTCCTACGAGCAGTACTTC; CDR3: CSVETGSYEQYF; V: TRBV29-1; size: -; D: -; J: TRBJ2-7
DNA: TGCAGCGTTGTAAAGAGCTCCTACAATGAGCAGTTCTTC; CDR3: CSVVKSSYNEQFF; V: TRBV29-1; size: few; D: -; J: TRBJ2-1
DNA: TGTGCCAGCAGCGGACAGACTTACGAGCAGTACTTC; CDR3: CASSGQTYEQYF; V: TRBV12-3/TRBV12-4; size: -; D: -; J: TRBJ2-7
DNA: TGCGCCAGCAGTGAAGGGACAGTGAACACCGGGGAGCTGTTTTTT; CDR3: CASSEGTVNTGELFF; V: TRBV10-1; size: -; D: TRBD1; J: TRBJ2-2
DNA: TGCGCCAGCAGCTTGGGGGAGAAGGGTAATGGCTACACCTTC; CDR3: CASSLGEKGNGYTF; V: TRBV5-1; size: few; D: -; J: TRBJ1-2
DNA: TGTGCCAGCAGCTTGGACTCTGGGGCGAACACTGAAGCTTTCTTT; CDR3: CASSLDSGANTEAFF; V: TRBV7-2; size: once; D: -; J: TRBJ1-1
DNA: TGTGCCAGCGCCCGATCCTCTCTGGGCAATCAGCCCCAGCATTTT; CDR3: CASARSSLGNQPQHF; V: TRBV7-6; size: -; D: -; J: TRBJ1-5
DNA: TGTGCCAGCAAGACCGGGACTAGCGGGTTCAATGAGCAGTTCTTC; CDR3: CASKTGTSGFNEQFF; V: TRBV2; size: -; D: TRBD2; J: TRBJ2-1
DNA: TGCAGTGCCTCCCGGGACGGGGATTACACAGATACGCAGTATTTT; CDR3: CSASRDGDYTDTQYF; V: TRBV20-1; size: few; D: -; J: TRBJ2-3
DNA: TGTGCCAGCAGCCAAGGACCGACAGCCGAAGAGACCCAGTACTTC; CDR3: CASSQGPTAEETQYF; V: TRBV3-1; size: -; D: -; J: TRBJ2-5
DNA: TGCGCCAGCAGCGACTATAGCGGGGGGATGAGCACAGATACGCAGTATTTT; CDR3: CASSDYSGGMSTDTQYF; V: TRBV5-1; size: -; D: TRBD2; J: TRBJ2-3
DNA: TGCAGTGCTAGGGGGCACGGCAATCAGCCCCAGCATTTT; CDR3: CSARGHGNQPQHF; V: TRBV20-1; size: medium-sized; D: -; J: TRBJ1-5
DNA: TGCAGTGCTAGAAAAGGGGAAAACTATGGCTACACCTTC; CDR3: CSARKGENYGYTF; V: TRBV20-1; size: -; D: -; J: TRBJ1-2
DNA: TGTGCCACCAGCCCTCCGGGGGGGAAACTGGGCGGGGAGCTGTTTTTT; CDR3: CATSPPGGKLGGELFF; V: TRBV15; size: -; D: TRBD2; J: TRBJ2-2
DNA: TGCGCCAGCAGCTTGGATTTAGTCAAAAACATTCAGTACTTC; CDR3: CASSLDLVKNIQYF; V: TRBV5-1; size: -; D: -; J: TRBJ2-4
DNA: TGCAGTGCAGCGGGACAGGGTCCCTACGAGCAGTACTTC; CDR3: CSAAGQGPYEQYF; V: TRBV20-1; size: -; D: TRBD1; J: TRBJ2-7
DNA: TGCAGTGCTAGAGACCCGGCGAGAGGCCCCGGCACAGATACGCAGTATTTT; CDR3: CSARDPARGPGTDTQYF; V: TRBV20-1; size: many; D: -; J: TRBJ2-3
DNA: TGCAGTGCCGGACAGGGCGATCAGCCCCAGCATTTT; CDR3: CSAGQGDQPQHF; V: TRBV20-1; size: few; D: TRBD1; J: TRBJ1-5
DNA: TGCAGTGCTAGAGCGGAACAGGGGTTGGGCAATCAGCCCCAGCATTTT; CDR3: CSARAEQGLGNQPQHF; V: TRBV20-1; size: -; D: TRBD1; J: TRBJ1-5
DNA: TGTGCCAGCAGTGGTCCGACAGGGGAGGACTATGGCTACACCTTC; CDR3: CASSGPTGEDYGYTF; V: TRBV2; size: few; D: TRBD1; J: TRBJ1-2
DNA: TGCGCCAGCAGCTTGGGGGAGGGCACAGATACGCAGTATTTT; CDR3: CASSLGEGTDTQYF; V: TRBV5-1; size: many; D: -; J: TRBJ2-3
DNA: TGTGCCAGCAGCGTCCAGGGGATCAGCGGCTACACCTTC; CDR3: CASSVQGISGYTF; V: TRBV9; size: few; D: -; J: TRBJ1-2
DNA: TGTGCCAGAGCGACAGGACCCTCGAATTCACCCCTCCACTTT; CDR3: CARATGPSNSPLHF; V: TRBV2; size: -; D: -; J: TRBJ1-6
DNA: TGCGCCAGCAGCTTGATGGGGACCGGGGAGCTGTTTTTT; CDR3: CASSLMGTGELFF; V: TRBV5-1; size: -; D: -; J: TRBJ2-2
DNA: TGTGCCAGCAAGCCCGCAACGGGAACAGATACGCAGTATTTT; CDR3: CASKPATGTDTQYF; V: TRBV7-2; size: -; D: -; J: TRBJ2-3
DNA: TGTGCTAGTGGTTCTTGGTCCTACACTGAAGCTTTCTTT; CDR3: CASGSWSYTEAFF; V: TRBV12-5; size: -; D: -; J: TRBJ1-1
DNA: TGCGCCAGCAGCCAACGTGTCTTGGGGTGGGACGTGGGTCGCTATGGCTACACCTTC; CDR3: CASSQRVLGWDVGRYGYTF; V: TRBV4-1; size: -; D: -; J: TRBJ1-2
DNA: TGCGCCAGCAGCCGACAAGTTGGGATATCGAGCACGCCAGATACGCAGTATTTT; CDR3: CASSRQVGISSTPDTQYF; V: TRBV4-3; size: many; D: -; J: TRBJ2-3